The 4 T cell receptor beta chains listed next were all sequenced from one sample in a study of CD8 T cells in Susac syndrome. Reverse transcription of about 0.5 to 1 ug RNA used random hexamers. TCRdb ran MiXCR on the immunoSEQ multiplex PCR reads and lists one entry per CDR3 protein. Here the sample spans some 150,000 distinct CDR3 sequences, about 95% being singletons. The specimen was CD8+ T cells from PBMCs. These receptors were taken from a human donor with multiple sclerosis.

The chain couples TRBV29-1 to TRBJ2-3; possible D gene TRBD1, 5 bases. V was clipped by 7 bases and J by 5 bases, with 13 bases between them. The CDR3 runs 12 residues. The germline CDR1 and CDR2 sequences are SQVTM and ANQGSEA. The CDR3 bases are TGCAGCGGTGCAGGGATGGGAGATACGCAGTATTTT. Protein: CSGAGMGDTQYF.

V and J are TRBV30 and TRBJ2-7; D tentatively fits TRBD1 or TRBD2 (5 bases each). CDR3 length: 12 residues. Looked up from germline, CDR1 is GTSNPN and CDR2 is SVGIG (reference sequence). The V end was cut by 7 bases, the J end by 4 bases, with 14 bases between. CDR3: CASDWDLYEQYF. CDR3 DNA sequence: TGTGCCTCTGACTGGGACCTTTACGAGCAGTACTTC.

The chain recombines TRBV20-1 with TRBJ2-3, with D uncertain. The CDR3 contains 15 residues. Germline V CDR1 and CDR2: DFQATT, SNEGSKA (reference sequence). The V and J ends lost 0 bases and 2 bases respectively, with 12 bases between them. CDR3 residues: CSAREQIYLTDTQYF. CDR3 bases: TGCAGTGCTAGAGAACAGATCTATCTCACAGATACGCAGTATTTT.

In this sample, this clonotype turned up a few times. As DNA, the CDR3 is TGTGCCAGCAGTCCCTCCTACAATGAGCAGTTCTTC. Its translation is CASSPSYNEQFF. The rearrangement joins TRBV27 to TRBJ2-1; D not resolved. This CDR3 spans 12 amino acids. Germline CDR1 reads MNHEY; CDR2 reads SMNVEV (reference sequence). V was cut by 5 bases and J by 0 bases, with 2 bases left in between.